The sequence of this T cell receptor beta chain was determined in a study of T cells expressing NK-cell markers. The overall study: The study sequenced eight donors, seven HCMV-seropositive and one seronegative. Overall study findings and caveats: The same clonotypes also predominated in the CD3+CD56-NKG2C+ fraction of four donors.

TCRdb reworked the 5' RACE reads into one entry per CDR3 protein, no DNA. This sample's clone table lists roughly 15,000 distinct CDR3 sequences. In the case of this clonotype: As yet, its antigen is unknown.

The CDR3 loop spans 14 amino acids. Per germline, CDR1 SGHAT and CDR2 FQNNGV. V usage is TRBV11-2 and J usage is TRBJ1-1. Sequencing input: blood T cells: a sorted CD56 or NKG2C T cell subset, CD4+ or CD8+ T cells, or bulk PBMC T cells (not recorded which). This sequence originates from a man aged 18 to 69 in good health. The chain's CDR3 is CASSQNGRAAEAFF. The whole variable domain, filled in from reference TRBV11-2 and TRBJ1-1, reads EAGVAQSPRYKIIEKRQSVAFWCNPISGHATLYWYQQILGQGPKLLIQFQNNGVVDDSQLPKDRFSAERLKGVDSTLKIQPAKLEDSAVYLCASSQNGRAAEAFFGQGTRLTVV.